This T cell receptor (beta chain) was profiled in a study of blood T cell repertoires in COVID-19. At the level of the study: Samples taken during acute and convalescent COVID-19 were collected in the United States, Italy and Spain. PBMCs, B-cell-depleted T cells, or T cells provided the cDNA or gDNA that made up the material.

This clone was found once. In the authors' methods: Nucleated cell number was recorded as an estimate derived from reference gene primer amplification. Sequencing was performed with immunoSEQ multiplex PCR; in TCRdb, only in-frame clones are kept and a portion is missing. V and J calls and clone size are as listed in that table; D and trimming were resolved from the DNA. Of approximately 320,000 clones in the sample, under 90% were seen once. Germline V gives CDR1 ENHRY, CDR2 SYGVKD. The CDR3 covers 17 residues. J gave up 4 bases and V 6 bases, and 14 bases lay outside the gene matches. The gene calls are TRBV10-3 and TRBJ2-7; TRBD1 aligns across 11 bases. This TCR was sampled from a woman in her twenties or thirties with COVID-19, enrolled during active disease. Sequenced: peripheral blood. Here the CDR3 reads CAISDGTGGFGRYEQYF. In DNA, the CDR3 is TGTGCCATCAGCGACGGGACAGGGGGGTTCGGACGGTACGAGCAGTACTTC.